This T cell receptor beta chain was sequenced for a study of cytomegalovirus exposure and HLA in healthy donors. PCR used 60 Vbeta primers and 13 Jbeta primers. Sequencing used immunoSEQ multiplex PCR; TCRdb keeps in-frame clones, though not all of them. This table holds around 150,000 clones, 75% to 85% found once. This CDR3 is 12 amino acids long. The V gene end was trimmed by 5 bases and the J gene end by 13 bases; junction bases not matched to a gene: 5. Per germline, CDR1 SGHVS and CDR2 FNYEAQ. The origin of this receptor is a human donor in good health. The sequenced sample consisted of PBMCs. The chain joins TRBV7-6 to TRBJ1-6; 7 positions match TRBD1. CDR3 in DNA: TGTGCCAGCAGCCCAATACAGGGGCCCCTCCACTTT. Amino acid sequence: CASSPIQGPLHF.